Detailed here is one T cell receptor beta chain. The sample belongs to a study of blood T cell repertoires in COVID-19. Study background: The United States, Italy and Spain supplied acute and convalescent COVID-19 samples. Sample material is recorded as cDNA or gDNA derived from T cells, B-cell-depleted T cells, or PBMCs.

Sequenced by immunoSEQ multiplex PCR; TCRdb stores in-frame clones only, minus some. In the table there are about 420,000 clones, 85% to 90% of which are singletons. This TCR was sampled from a man aged 18 to 29 with COVID-19, enrolled during active disease. The source material was peripheral blood.

This chain's CDR3 is CASRAGGTNTGELFF. The CDR3 DNA sequence: TGTGCCAGCAGGGCGGGGGGTACGAACACCGGGGAGCTGTTTTTT. The chain recombines TRBV28 with TRBJ2-2; 8 positions match TRBD2. CDR1 and CDR2 from the germline V gene are MDHEN and SYDVKM. The junction had 3 bases not matched to a gene; V was cut back by 6 bases and J by 0 bases. The CDR3 runs to 15 residues. Complete variable domain (other parts from reference TRBV28 and TRBJ2-2): DVKVTQSSRYLVKRTGEKVFLECVQDMDHENMFWYRQDPGLGLRLIYFSYDVKMKEKGDIPEGYSVSREKKERFSLILESASTNQTSMYLCASRAGGTNTGELFFGEGSRLTVL.